Described below is a single TCR beta chain sequence and its context. These data belong to a study of lymphopenia after photon versus proton radiotherapy. V lost 5 bases and J lost 4; bases outside the gene matches: 5. CDR3 length: 14 amino acids. Germline CDR1 is GTSNPN and CDR2 is SVGIG (reference sequence). Clones were sequenced by immunoSEQ multiplex PCR, and TCRdb holds only the in-frame ones, with some missing. The repertoire holds 70,000 or so clones, approximately 90% seen once, with approximately 2.9% in the top ten. This receptor was obtained from a woman aged 70-85 years with pancreatic cancer. The material sequenced was peripheral blood, taken from a patient treated with photon-based radiotherapy. V usage is TRBV30 and J usage is TRBJ2-2; TRBD2 matches at 9 bases. The CDR3 here is CAWQGLASTGELFF. CDR3 nucleotide sequence: TGTGCCTGGCAGGGACTAGCTTCCACCGGGGAGCTGTTTTTT.